This paragraph covers one TCR beta chain sequence. Its antigen remains unidentified. This record belongs to a study of cytomegalovirus exposure and HLA in healthy donors. Overall study findings and caveats: Further analysis was carried out later, and it showed several of the most significant clusters appearing linked to common viral pathogens. In a later analysis, specific HLA alleles were associated with approximately 17,000 TCR beta sequences at a 0.05 false discovery rate. CMV serostatus was the sole immune exposure data available. In an earlier analysis, about 90% or about 30%: the productive usage of most TCR beta V segments.

The study ran its PCR with 60 Vbeta and 13 Jbeta primers. The method was immunoSEQ multiplex PCR; TCRdb's version includes in-frame clones alone and lacks a portion of them. The table has over 90,000 clones, 60% to 70% seen once. The germline V gene has CDR1 LGHNT and CDR2 FRNRAP. V shed 2 bases and J 9 bases; nucleotides not matched to a gene: 6. CDR3 length: 16 residues. The specimen sequenced was PBMCs. The TCR was taken from a woman between 45 and 65 years old in good health and CMV-seronegative. This rearrangement joins TRBV12-5 to TRBJ1-6, with 11 bases identical to TRBD1. CDR3 region: CASGLSGQGARSPLHF. As DNA, the CDR3 is TGTGCTAGTGGTTTGAGTGGACAGGGGGCCCGTTCACCCCTCCACTTT.